Below, 2 T cell receptor beta chains from the same sample are listed, as sequenced in a study of shared clonotypes between healthy human individuals. TCRdb's table, derived via immunoSEQ multiplex PCR, lists solely in-frame clones and lacks some. The table shows some 350,000 clones, with approximately 79% occurring only once. Sequencing input: memory CD4+ T cells sorted from blood. Subset denoted: CD45RA-negative fraction. The receptors derive from a young man in good health.

The chain uses TRBV5-5 and TRBJ2-5; 8 bases align to TRBD1. This CDR3 region has 14 residues. Germline trimming cut 4 bases from V and 5 bases from J; bases unmatched to any gene: 7. Germline CDR1 is SGHKS and CDR2 is YYEKEE (reference sequence). CDR3 sequence reads: CASSPDRGEETQYF. The CDR3 DNA follows: TGTGCCAGCAGCCCTGACAGGGGAGAGGAGACCCAGTACTTC.

This clone was picked up a small number of times. V and J are TRBV10-2 and TRBJ1-5, with D perhaps TRBD1 (5 bases). Trimming pared 4 bases from V and 5 bases from J, leaving 9 bases between. There are 13 residues in the CDR3. CDR1 is WSHSY and CDR2 is SAAADI in the germline V gene. As DNA, the CDR3 is TGCGCCAGCAGTGCAGGGACCTATCAGCCCCAGCATTTT. Protein sequence: CASSAGTYQPQHF.